This T cell receptor (beta chain) was sequenced in a study of a mutant IDH1 vaccine in newly diagnosed glioma. Study-level information: Patients were pretreated with radiotherapy, temozolomide, or both, mostly both.

Concerning this clone: Its antigen is unidentified.

Study-wide results and caveats: 85% to 95% of patients showed vaccine-induced immune responses across multiple MHC alleles. Apparently, pseudoprogression bore no relation to changes among the top peripheral T cell clonotypes.

CDR1 MGHRA and CDR2 YSYEKL come from the germline V gene. CDR3 size: 15 residues. The germline V and J ends were trimmed by 0 bases and 0 bases, with 6 bases remaining between them. Using immunoSEQ multiplex PCR, the repertoire was profiled, and TCRdb retains in-frame clones only, with some absent. This table holds some 87,000 clones, around 80% found once. Time point: baseline, week 1 (first vaccination visit). Treatment here: pre-vaccination baseline after standard-of-care therapy. The chain couples TRBV4-1 to TRBJ1-5; D is ambiguous. The clonotype was recovered from a middle-aged man with glioma. The input for sequencing was PBMCs, taken from a glioma patient treated with radiotherapy, temozolomide or both. The CDR3 here is CASSQDLPSNQPQHF. DNA for the CDR3: TGCGCCAGCAGCCAAGATCTCCCTAGCAATCAGCCCCAGCATTTT.